Below are 20 T cell receptor beta chains sequenced from a single sample in a study of T-cell memory formation after mild COVID-19. TCRdb re-derived calls from the 5' RACE reads in MiXCR, one entry per CDR3 protein. The table shows hundreds of thousands of distinct CDR3 sequences, with roughly a fifth occurring only once. The sequencing sample was made of PBMCs or a T cell subset sorted from them (not recorded which). The receptors were sampled from a young man who had mild COVID-19 (a few samples of this study predate the infection). Cell type and time point are not known.

In its sample, this clonotype was seen a few times. The rearrangement uses TRBV9 and TRBJ2-3, with TRBD2 matching 7 bases. CDR3 length: 16 residues. Germline loops: CDR1 SGDLS, CDR2 YYNGEE. Germline trimming cut 0 bases from V and 2 bases from J; bases unmatched to any gene: 6. CDR3 DNA sequence: TGTGCCAGCAGCGTAGGTCCTAGCGGCTTCACAGATACGCAGTATTTT. It yields the protein CASSVGPSGFTDTQYF. Drawing the rest from reference TRBV9 and TRBJ2-3, the complete variable domain is DSGVTQTPKHLITATGQRVTLRCSPRSGDLSVYWYQQSLDQGLQFLIQYYNGEERAKGNILERFSAQQFPDLHSELNLSSLELGDSALYFCASSVGPSGFTDTQYFGPGTRLTVL.

This chain joins TRBV4-1 and TRBJ1-1, with 7 bases matching TRBD1. J gave up 10 bases and V 1 base, and 6 bases lay outside the gene matches. Germline lookup yields CDR1 MGHRA and CDR2 YSYEKL. This CDR3 spans 13 amino acids. The CDR3 is CASSQGQGRVAFF. The CDR3 DNA sequence: TGCGCCAGCAGCCAAGGACAGGGTCGTGTAGCTTTCTTT.

This clonotype was seen many times. The chain recombines TRBV4-1 with TRBJ2-3; D gene unclear. The germline V gene has CDR1 MGHRA and CDR2 YSYEKL. V gave up 1 base and J gave up 4 bases, with 9 bases separating them. This CDR3 region has 14 residues. CDR3 sequence (DNA): TGCGCCAGCAGCCAAGGTCCAGAATCAGATACGCAGTATTTT. Its protein is CASSQGPESDTQYF.

In its sample, this clonotype was seen a few times. CDR3 protein: CASTPLGRTAYNEQFF. CDR3 sequence (DNA): TGTGCCAGCACTCCTTTGGGACGGACCGCGTACAATGAGCAGTTCTTC. The chain uses TRBV5-6 and TRBJ2-1; tentatively, D is TRBD1 or TRBD2 (5 bases each). V was pared by 6 bases and J by 4 bases, with 20 bases between. Per the germline V gene, CDR1 is SGHDT and CDR2 is YYEEEE. The CDR3 has 16 amino acids.

This clonotype was found many times. J is TRBJ2-1 and V is TRBV7-2; D gene ambiguous. Trimming stripped 3 bases from V and 0 bases from J, with 9 bases between. There are 15 residues in the CDR3. Per the germline V gene, CDR1 is SGHTA and CDR2 is FQGNSA. CDR3 protein: CASSFIESSYNEQFF. The CDR3 DNA sequence: TGTGCCAGCAGCTTTATCGAGAGCTCCTACAATGAGCAGTTCTTC.

The V call is TRBV6-2 or TRBV6-3, the J call TRBJ1-2; D is undetermined. V was clipped by 2 bases and J by 0 bases, with 7 bases between them. In germline, CDR1 is MNHEY, CDR2 SVGEGT. The CDR3 loop spans 14 amino acids. CDR3 region: CASSYDPTNYGYTF. CDR3 DNA: TGTGCCAGCAGTTACGATCCCACTAACTATGGCTACACCTTC.

The sample holds a few counts of this clonotype. The chain couples TRBV12-3 or TRBV12-4 to TRBJ1-6, with 8 bases that match TRBD1. CDR3 length: 14 residues. V dropped 3 bases and J dropped 9; count of bases not matched to a gene: 4. The CDR3 DNA reads TGTGCCAGCAGTTTTCAGGGGGCGAGTTCACCCCTCCACTTT. Protein: CASSFQGASSPLHF.

The chain is built from TRBV15 and TRBJ2-7, with 8 bases lining up with TRBD1. Unmatched junction bases numbered 9, after V lost 5 bases and J lost 0 bases. Germline V lookup: CDR1 LNHNV, CDR2 YYDKDF (reference sequence). The CDR3 contains 16 residues. For the CDR3, the DNA is TGTGCCACCAGCGGGGGTTTTCAGGGGGCCTCCTACGAGCAGTACTTC. Translating it yields CATSGGFQGASYEQYF. The full variable domain, completed using reference TRBV15 and TRBJ2-7, is DAMVIQNPRYQVTQFGKPVTLSCSQTLNHNVMYWYQQKSSQAPKLLFHYYDKDFNNEADTPDNFQSRRPNTSFCFLDIRSPGLGDTAMYLCATSGGFQGASYEQYFGPGTRLTVT.

As concerns this clonotype: An end of the junction does not agree with germline; a read error may underlie this. This chain connects TRBV9 to TRBJ1-4; 8 bases fit TRBD1. CDR3 length: 15 amino acids. The V gene's germline CDR1 is SGDLS and CDR2 YYNGEE. For the CDR3, the DNA is TGTGCCAGCAGTGTAGGACAGGGACTAAATGAAAAACTGTTTTTT. This sequence encodes CASSVGQGLNEKLFF.

J is TRBJ1-5 and V is TRBV5-6; 7 bases fit TRBD1. Germline V gene data show CDR1 as SGHDT and CDR2 as YYEEEE. The CDR3 extends over 15 amino acids. V lost 4 bases and J lost 5; bases outside the gene matches: 9. CDR3 DNA sequence: TGTGCCAGCAGCAGGACAGGCAACGAGTATCAGCCCCAGCATTTT. It translates to CASSRTGNEYQPQHF.

This clonotype was seen a handful of times. The CDR3 sequence is CSASPGNIQYF. CDR3 bases: TGCAGTGCTAGCCCAGGAAACATTCAGTACTTC. This rearrangement joins TRBV20-1 to TRBJ2-4; D ambiguous. Germline CDR1 DFQATT, CDR2 SNEGSKA (reference sequence). V was cut by 3 bases and J by 6 bases, with 6 bases left in between. The CDR3 sequence is 11 residues long.

A few counts support this clonotype. J is TRBJ2-3 and V is TRBV7-9, with unresolved D. CDR1 is SEHNR, CDR2 FQNEAQ, per germline (reference sequence). V gave up 2 bases and J gave up 1 base, with 4 bases separating them. The CDR3 sequence is 13 residues long. The CDR3 DNA follows: TGTGCCAGCAGCTTAATCCGCACAGATACGCAGTATTTT. This sequence encodes CASSLIRTDTQYF.

The rearrangement uses TRBV28 and TRBJ1-1, with a possible D match to TRBD1 (5 bases). Trimming shortened V by 8 bases and J by 4 bases, and 20 bases separated the two germline ends. The germline CDR1 and CDR2 sequences are MDHEN and SYDVKM. This CDR3 spans 15 amino acids. CDR3 sequence reads: CASGTGTASFTEAFF. CDR3 coding DNA: TGTGCCAGCGGAACCGGGACGGCAAGCTTCACTGAAGCTTTCTTT. The whole variable domain, remainder taken from reference TRBV28 and TRBJ1-1, is DVKVTQSSRYLVKRTGEKVFLECVQDMDHENMFWYRQDPGLGLRLIYFSYDVKMKEKGDIPEGYSVSREKKERFSLILESASTNQTSMYLCASGTGTASFTEAFFGQGTRLTVV.

This clonotype was seen repeatedly, ten times or more. The V gene is TRBV5-6, the J gene TRBJ1-2, with TRBD1 matching over 9 bases. CDR3 length equals 13 residues. Per the germline V gene, CDR1 is SGHDT and CDR2 is YYEEEE. V lost 4 bases and J lost 8; bases outside the gene matches: 6. The DNA for the CDR3 is TGTGCCAGCAGCCTGGGACAGGGAGGAGGCTACACCTTC. Translating gives CASSLGQGGGYTF.

In this sample, this clonotype turned up a few times. The chain has TRBV28 and TRBJ2-7; the D is unclear. CDR3 length equals 12 residues. Looked up from germline, CDR1 is MDHEN and CDR2 is SYDVKM. The V gene lost 6 bases and the J gene lost 2 bases, with 8 bases spanning the gap. CDR3 sequence (DNA): TGTGCCAGCAGCAGATCTACCTACGAGCAGTACGTC. This sequence encodes CASSRSTYEQYV.

The chain uses TRBV5-1 and TRBJ1-1; no definite D call. The V gene's germline CDR1 is SGHRS and CDR2 YFSETQ. The CDR3 is 14 residues long. V lost 4 bases and J lost 4, with 14 bases in between. CDR3 in amino acids: CASSHPARGTEAFF. CDR3 nucleotide sequence: TGCGCCAGCAGCCACCCGGCTCGTGGCACTGAAGCTTTCTTT.

This clonotype was observed at least ten times. The chain links TRBV20-1 to TRBJ2-3, with 8 bases lining up with TRBD2. Germline V CDR1 and CDR2: DFQATT, SNEGSKA (reference sequence). Trimming cost V 5 bases and J 2 bases; bases outside gene matches: 15. The CDR3 extends over 17 amino acids. This chain's CDR3 is CSAPSLGERGTTDTQYF. The DNA for the CDR3 is TGCAGTGCTCCGAGCTTGGGGGAGCGGGGGACCACAGATACGCAGTATTTT.

This clonotype has a handful of counts. The V and J genes are TRBV5-1 and TRBJ2-7, with 8 positions matching TRBD1. The V gene's germline CDR1 is SGHRS and CDR2 YFSETQ. This CDR3 is built from 14 residues. With 5 bases clipped from V and 5 bases from J, the junction kept 9 bases outside the gene matches. The CDR3 region is CASRGGQDADEQYF. For the CDR3, the DNA is TGCGCCAGCAGGGGGGGACAGGATGCGGACGAGCAGTACTTC.

This clonotype was recorded only once. This chain joins TRBV9 and TRBJ2-1, with D possibly TRBD2 on 5 matching bases. This CDR3 region has 14 residues. V lost 4 bases to trimming and J lost 8 bases, with 16 bases between them. CDR1 is SGDLS and CDR2 is YYNGEE in the germline V gene. The CDR3 loop is CASSPSDWKDEQFF. CDR3 nucleotide sequence: TGTGCCAGCAGCCCTTCGGACTGGAAGGATGAGCAGTTCTTC.

This chain joins TRBV10-3 and TRBJ1-5; a weak D match, TRBD1 (6 bases). The germline gives CDR1 ENHRY, CDR2 SYGVKD. V was shortened by 4 bases and J by 9 bases, with 16 bases between the two germline ends. The CDR3 is made up of 14 amino acids. CDR3 nucleotide sequence: TGTGCCATCAGTGCTCTCAGGGACACGTCGCCCCAGCATTTT. Its translation: CAISALRDTSPQHF.